Listed below are T cell receptor beta chains from one sample, sequenced in a study of cytomegalovirus exposure and HLA in healthy donors. Libraries were prepared by immunoSEQ multiplex PCR; TCRdb keeps only in-frame clonotypes and omits some of them. The sample consists of some 180,000 clones, approximately 80% of them appearing once. The source material was PBMCs. These receptors were taken from a woman in her twenties or thirties in good health and CMV-seropositive. Each CDR3 is given with its conserved first and last residue. D genes are given only for firm matches. For some rows the clone size is stated as once, few or many, or as a class when expanded; others skip it.

V	J	size	D	DNA	CDR3
TRBV11-3	TRBJ2-2	.	TRBD2	TGTGCCAGCAGCTCGGGACTAGCGGGACAAATAACCGGGGAGCTGTTTTTT	CASSSGLAGQITGELFF
TRBV15	TRBJ2-1	.	TRBD2	TGTGCCACCAGCAGAGAGGGGGGGGTGTCCTACAATGAGCAGTTCTTC	CATSREGGVSYNEQFF
TRBV7-8	TRBJ2-1	.	.	TGTGCCAGCAGGCACCTAACCTACAATGAGCAGTTCTTC	CASRHLTYNEQFF
TRBV30	TRBJ1-5	few	.	TGTGCCTGGAGTGTAAACGGACTACAGCCCCAGCATTTT	CAWSVNGLQPQHF
TRBV2	TRBJ2-5	few	.	TGTGCCAGCAGCGGGACATCCCAAGAGACCCAGTACTTC	CASSGTSQETQYF
TRBV30	TRBJ1-4	.	.	TGTGCCTGGAGTAGACAGGCCGAACGACTGTTTTTT	CAWSRQAERLFF
TRBV5-1	TRBJ1-1	.	.	TGCGCCAGCAGCTTGGATCAGGCCTCGAACACTGAAGCTTTCTTT	CASSLDQASNTEAFF
TRBV11-2	TRBJ2-7	.	.	TGTGCCAGCAGCTTGCACTTATCCTACGAGCAGTACTTC	CASSLHLSYEQYF
TRBV28	TRBJ1-2	.	TRBD1	TGTGCCAGCAGTTTGGTGGTCGGGACAGGTTTCTATGGCTACACCTTC	CASSLVVGTGFYGYTF
TRBV13	TRBJ2-1	once	TRBD2	TGTGCCAGCAGCTCCACCGGGACTAGCATCTACAATGAGCAGTTCTTC	CASSSTGTSIYNEQFF
TRBV6-5	TRBJ2-5	.	.	TGTGCCAGCAGTTACTCCCGGGGGCAAGAGACCCAGTACTTC	CASSYSRGQETQYF
TRBV18	TRBJ2-7	.	TRBD1	TGTGCCAGCTCAACCGGGACAGGGGCCTACGAGCAGTACTTC	CASSTGTGAYEQYF
TRBV28	TRBJ1-5	.	.	TGTGCCAGCAGTCTCGGGACACATGAACATCAGCCCCAGCATTTT	CASSLGTHEHQPQHF
TRBV7-2	TRBJ2-3	.	TRBD2	TGTGCCAGCAGCTCACCTAGCGGGGGAGCAGATACGCAGTATTTT	CASSSPSGGADTQYF
TRBV7-8	TRBJ2-7	.	.	TGTGCCAGCAGCTTAGTTTCCCCACAGGGAGCCTACGAGCAGTACTTC	CASSLVSPQGAYEQYF
TRBV29-1	TRBJ2-2	.	TRBD1	TGCAGCGTTGAACAGGGGGTCAACACCGGGGAGCTGTTTTTT	CSVEQGVNTGELFF
TRBV28	TRBJ2-2	few	TRBD2	TGTGCCAGCAGTTTAATCGGCGGGAGTACGAACACCGGGGAGCTGTTTTTT	CASSLIGGSTNTGELFF
TRBV5-6	TRBJ2-2	.	.	TGTGCCAGCAGTTCCGCGCGGGGGCCGGTTTTTTGGACCGGGGAGCTGTTTTTT	CASSSARGPVFWTGELFF
TRBV7-8	TRBJ2-7	.	.	TGTGCCAGCAGCTTAAAACGTGTCGAGGGCCCTACCTACGAGCAGTACTTC	CASSLKRVEGPTYEQYF
TRBV5-1	TRBJ2-3	.	TRBD2	TGCGCCAGCAGCTTGGGACTAGCGGGAGGGCACCAAGATACGCAGTATTTT	CASSLGLAGGHQDTQYF
TRBV6-1	TRBJ1-1	.	TRBD1	TGTGCCAGCAGTGCCGCGGGACAGGGGGCGCTAATGTACACTGAAGCTTTCTTT	CASSAAGQGALMYTEAFF
TRBV5-1	TRBJ2-1	.	.	TGCGCCAGCAGCTTGGGCGGGGCCAGCTCCTACAATGAGCAGTTCTTC	CASSLGGASSYNEQFF
TRBV5-1	TRBJ1-1	.	.	TGCGCCAGCAGCCCCTGGGGAGGGGACACTGAAGCTTTCTTT	CASSPWGGDTEAFF
TRBV19	TRBJ1-6	.	TRBD1	TGTGCCAGTAGTATAACGACAGGGGGCAATTCACCCCTCCACTTT	CASSITTGGNSPLHF
TRBV11-2	TRBJ1-1	few	.	TGTGCCAGCAGCTTACTCGTGGGACTGTTGAACACTGAAGCTTTCTTT	CASSLLVGLLNTEAFF
TRBV7-9	TRBJ2-2	.	.	TGTGCCAGCAGCTCAATTCTCAGCGGGGAGCTGTTTTTT	CASSSILSGELFF
TRBV5-1	TRBJ1-2	.	TRBD1	TGCGCCAGCAGCACGATTCCGGGACAGGGAGATGGCTACACCTTC	CASSTIPGQGDGYTF
TRBV2	TRBJ1-2	.	.	TGTGCCAGCAGTTCCTTGAAACGGGGCTACACCTTC	CASSSLKRGYTF
TRBV4-3	TRBJ2-6	few	.	TGCGCCAGCAGCCAAGATCAGGGTTCTGGGGCCAACGTCCTGACTTTC	CASSQDQGSGANVLTF
TRBV6-1	TRBJ2-2	once	.	TGTGCCTGCTTAGCCGGGATCAACACCGGGGAGCTGTTTTTT	CACLAGINTGELFF
TRBV29-1	TRBJ2-3	.	TRBD1	TGCAGCGTTGAAGACAGGACAGGGGGACTAAAAACAGATACGCAGTATTTT	CSVEDRTGGLKTDTQYF
TRBV29-1	TRBJ2-7	.	TRBD2	TGCAGCGTTACTGATCTAGCGGGAGTGGTCCCCTACGAGCAGTACTTC	CSVTDLAGVVPYEQYF
TRBV29-1	TRBJ1-1	.	.	TGCAGCGTTGAAGTAGGCTCAGGGTGGACTGAAGCTTTCTTT	CSVEVGSGWTEAFF
TRBV29-1	TRBJ1-5	.	.	TGCAGCGTTGAAGATGCGGAGGGTCCCCAGCATTTT	CSVEDAEGPQHF
TRBV29-1	TRBJ2-3	.	TRBD1	TGCAGCGTCCCGGACAGGAGGACAGATACGCAGTATTTT	CSVPDRRTDTQYF
TRBV30	TRBJ1-1	.	.	TGTGCCTGGAGTGCCCCGGGGGGGGCGGTCACTGAAGCTTTCTTT	CAWSAPGGAVTEAFF
TRBV9	TRBJ2-2	.	.	TGTGCCAGCAGCCCCCGATCGGGGAGCAGGCTCAACACCGGGGAGCTGTTTTTT	CASSPRSGSRLNTGELFF
TRBV7-8	TRBJ2-3	.	TRBD2	TGTGCCAGCAGCACTCGGGGTAGCGGGGGGGCAGGGGATACGCAGTATTTT	CASSTRGSGGAGDTQYF